One T cell receptor (beta chain) is described in this entry. The antigen remains undetermined. This sample is drawn from a study of cytomegalovirus exposure and HLA in healthy donors. Study as a whole: The approximately 120 validation repertoires were produced on the same platform as the roughly 670 repertoires of the first cohort. This was reported in a later analysis. Findings and caveats of the study: The majority of TCR sequences were rare, yet some public TCRs appeared in many donors. Some TCR beta chains (about 180 of them) were listed as cytomegalovirus-associated. Subsequent analysis showed first-cohort TCR clusters tending to co-occur in about 110 validation repertoires.

TCRdb's copy holds only in-frame clones and misses some; the assay was immunoSEQ multiplex PCR. The table has 140,000 or so clones, 90% seen once. J was trimmed by 9 bases and V by 7 bases; bases with no gene match: 6. Germline CDR1 and CDR2: SNHLY and FYNNEI. The CDR3 contains 14 residues. The sequence was obtained from a woman younger than 45 in good health and CMV-seropositive. The sequenced sample was PBMCs. This chain links TRBV2 with TRBJ2-1, with 13 bases matching TRBD2. The CDR3 region is CASNGLAGDGEQFF. The DNA of the CDR3 is TGTGCCAGCAACGGACTAGCGGGAGATGGTGAGCAGTTCTTC.